This TCR beta chain derives from a study of blood T cells in healthy people across ages. Study-level points and caveats: Age showed a roughly linear inverse relationship with TCR beta diversity per million T cells. Naive T cell percentage strongly correlated with TCR beta diversity. Long-lived donors had more naive CD4+ cells and higher diversity than aged donors.

In regard to this clonotype: What it binds is unknown.

Trimming removed 3 bases from V and 2 bases from J, with 14 bases in between. Per the germline V gene, CDR1 is SGHVS and CDR2 is FNYEAQ. This CDR3 has 15 residues. Using a J-beta primer mix together with a sample-barcoded 5' primer, a second PCR was run for about 6 to 11 cycles. TCRdb re-derived calls from the 5' RACE reads in MiXCR, one entry per CDR3 protein. The sample lists fewer than 2 million distinct CDR3 sequences, more than 35% occurring once. The sequencing sample was made of blood. The chain carries TRBV7-6 and TRBJ2-7; TRBD1 is a possible D gene (6 bases). The sequence was obtained from a human donor in good health. The DNA of the CDR3 is TGTGCCAGCAGCTTTCACCCGGACAGACCCTACGAGCAGTACTTC. The encoded protein is CASSFHPDRPYEQYF.